This entry features one T cell receptor beta chain sequence. Its antigen remains unidentified. Primers included in the PCR were 60 Vbeta and 13 Jbeta primers. Clones were read by immunoSEQ multiplex PCR, and TCRdb kept only the in-frame ones, dropping some. The sample shows 130,000 or so clones, over 8% of them seen only once. Germline values: CDR1 LNHDA, CDR2 SQIVND (reference sequence). V was clipped by 8 bases and J by 5 bases; unmatched bases: 5. The CDR3 consists of 13 residues. This entry belongs to a study of cytomegalovirus exposure and HLA in healthy donors. Regarding the study as a whole: Relative to equally common others, HLA-associated TCR beta chains showed greater clonal expansion in a later analysis. V- and J-gene trimming in TCR beta was tied to a missense DCLRE1C variant by an analysis performed later.

V and J are TRBV19 and TRBJ2-7; 11 bases agree with TRBD1. Material for sequencing was PBMCs. The TCR was taken from a man in his forties or fifties in good health and CMV-seronegative. CDR3 residues: CASGGQGANEQYF. CDR3 bases: TGTGCCAGTGGTGGACAGGGGGCCAACGAGCAGTACTTC.